Listed here are 9 T cell receptor beta chains from one sample, sequenced in a study of blood T cell repertoires in COVID-19. Sequencing was performed with immunoSEQ multiplex PCR; in TCRdb, only in-frame clones are kept and a portion is missing. The sample has some 340,000 clones, about 85% seen once. Material for sequencing was peripheral blood. These receptors were collected from a woman under 30 with acute or convalescent COVID-19.

CDR3 in amino acids: CASSSGTVYNSPLHF. The DNA of the CDR3 is TGTGCCAGCAGCTCAGGGACAGTGTATAATTCACCCCTCCACTTT. The V and J genes are TRBV9 and TRBJ1-6; 7 bases are shared with TRBD1. The CDR3 sequence is 15 residues long. V was clipped by 4 bases and J by 4 bases; unmatched bases: 5. From germline, CDR1 is SGDLS and CDR2 YYNGEE.

This rearrangement joins TRBV27 to TRBJ2-3; tentative D call: TRBD2 (7 bases). Germline V gene sequence: CDR1 MNHEY, CDR2 SMNVEV (reference sequence). The CDR3 loop spans 14 amino acids. Trimming left V 7 bases short and J 2 bases short, with 13 bases between. The CDR3 nucleotides are TGTGCCAGCATGAGGGGGAGGGCCACAGATACGCAGTATTTT. It codes for CASMRGRATDTQYF.

V gene TRBV2 combines with J gene TRBJ2-7; TRBD1 aligns across 7 bases. Germline CDR1 SNHLY, CDR2 FYNNEI. This CDR3 contains 12 residues. V was pared by 10 bases and J by 4 bases, with 7 bases of the junction left unmatched. In DNA form, the CDR3 reads TGTGCCACCCCCGGGACAGCATACGAGCAGTACTTC. Translated, it gives CATPGTAYEQYF.

V usage is TRBV29-1 and J usage is TRBJ1-1; 10 nucleotides align to TRBD1. The CDR3 is made up of 13 amino acids. The ends lost 6 bases at V and 5 bases at J; junction bases unmatched: 6. CDR1 and CDR2 (germline): SQVTM, ANQGSEA. CDR3 in amino acids: CSVGTGDKTEAFF. The CDR3 region has the DNA TGCAGCGTCGGGACAGGGGATAAAACTGAAGCTTTCTTT. Supplemented by reference TRBV29-1 and TRBJ1-1, the full variable domain reads SAVISQKPSRDICQRGTSLTIQCQVDSQVTMMFWYRQQPGQSLTLIATANQGSEATYESGFVIDKFPISRPNLTFSTLTVSNMSPEDSSIYLCSVGTGDKTEAFFGQGTRLTVV.

V and J are TRBV27 and TRBJ1-1; 9 bases fit TRBD1. V lost 5 bases, J lost 4 bases, and 8 bases stayed unmatched. There are 15 residues in the CDR3. Germline V lookup: CDR1 MNHEY, CDR2 SMNVEV (reference sequence). The CDR3 reads CASSRAGQGGTEAFF. CDR3 coding DNA: TGTGCCAGCAGTAGGGCGGGACAGGGAGGCACTGAAGCTTTCTTT.

This sequence joins TRBV7-6 and TRBJ2-3; 10 nucleotides align to TRBD2. The junction had 11 bases not matched to a gene; V was cut back by 5 bases and J by 3 bases. The CDR3 spans 17 residues. Germline loops: CDR1 SGHVS, CDR2 FNYEAQ. Here the CDR3 DNA reads TGTGCCAGCAGCCGAAGCGGGGGGGCGCTTAGAACAGATACGCAGTATTTT. This codes for CASSRSGGALRTDTQYF.

The gene calls are TRBV19 and TRBJ2-3, with 7 bases matching TRBD1. The germline V gene encodes CDR1 LNHDA and CDR2 SQIVND (reference sequence). CDR3 length: 18 residues. Germline trimming cut 6 bases from V and 2 bases from J; bases unmatched to any gene: 17. The CDR3 nucleotides read TGTGCCAGTAGGAGAACAGGGGTGGGAGAGACGCACACAGATACGCAGTATTTT. Translation: CASRRTGVGETHTDTQYF.

The rearrangement joins TRBV19 to TRBJ2-1, with 10 bases that match TRBD2. There are 16 residues in the CDR3. V gave up 4 bases and J gave up 5 bases; unmatched junction bases: 8. The germline V gene encodes CDR1 LNHDA and CDR2 SQIVND (reference sequence). CDR3 protein: CASSTRLAGVDNEQFF. The CDR3 DNA reads as TGTGCCAGTAGTACCCGACTAGCGGGTGTAGACAATGAGCAGTTCTTC.

J is TRBJ1-3 and V is TRBV15; D remains ambiguous. V was clipped by 3 bases and J by 4 bases, with 16 bases between them. This CDR3 is built from 16 residues. Germline V gives CDR1 LNHNV, CDR2 YYDKDF (reference sequence). This chain's CDR3 is CATSSDGSEAGNTIYF. CDR3 DNA sequence: TGTGCCACCAGCAGTGACGGGAGTGAGGCCGGAAACACCATATATTTT.